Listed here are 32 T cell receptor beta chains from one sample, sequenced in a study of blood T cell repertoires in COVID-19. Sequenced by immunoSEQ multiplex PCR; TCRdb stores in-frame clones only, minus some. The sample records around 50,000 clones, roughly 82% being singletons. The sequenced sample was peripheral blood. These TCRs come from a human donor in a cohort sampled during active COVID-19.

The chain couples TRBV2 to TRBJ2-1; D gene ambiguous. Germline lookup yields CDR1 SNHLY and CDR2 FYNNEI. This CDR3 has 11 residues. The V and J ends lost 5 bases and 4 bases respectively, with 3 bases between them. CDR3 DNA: TGTGCCAGCAGTCCGTACAATGAGCAGTTCTTC. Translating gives CASSPYNEQFF.

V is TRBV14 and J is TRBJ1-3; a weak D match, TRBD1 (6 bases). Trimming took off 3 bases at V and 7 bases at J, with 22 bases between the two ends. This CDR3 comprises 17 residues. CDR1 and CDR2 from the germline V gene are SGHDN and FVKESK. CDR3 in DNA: TGTGCCAGCAGCCAGGAATTAGGGACATCGGTCGCGAACACCATATATTTT. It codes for CASSQELGTSVANTIYF.

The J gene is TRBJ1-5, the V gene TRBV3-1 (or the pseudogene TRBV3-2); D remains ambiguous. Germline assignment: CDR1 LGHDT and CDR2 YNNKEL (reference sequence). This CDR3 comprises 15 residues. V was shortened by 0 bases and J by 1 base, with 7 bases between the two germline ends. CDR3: CASSQDLRSNQPQHF. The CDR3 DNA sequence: TGTGCCAGCAGCCAAGATCTGAGAAGCAATCAGCCCCAGCATTTT.

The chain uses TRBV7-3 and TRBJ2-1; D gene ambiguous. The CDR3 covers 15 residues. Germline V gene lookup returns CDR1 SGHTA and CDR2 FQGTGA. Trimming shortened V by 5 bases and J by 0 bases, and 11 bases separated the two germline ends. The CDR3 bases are TGTGCCAGCAGCCCTACTTTTAGCTCCTACAATGAGCAGTTCTTC. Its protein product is CASSPTFSSYNEQFF.

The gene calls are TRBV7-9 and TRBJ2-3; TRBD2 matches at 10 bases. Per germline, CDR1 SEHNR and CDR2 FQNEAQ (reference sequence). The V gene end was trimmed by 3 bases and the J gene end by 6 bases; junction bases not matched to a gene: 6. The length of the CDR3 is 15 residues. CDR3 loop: CASSLASGGKDTQYF. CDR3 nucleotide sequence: TGTGCCAGCAGCTTGGCTAGCGGGGGTAAGGATACGCAGTATTTT.

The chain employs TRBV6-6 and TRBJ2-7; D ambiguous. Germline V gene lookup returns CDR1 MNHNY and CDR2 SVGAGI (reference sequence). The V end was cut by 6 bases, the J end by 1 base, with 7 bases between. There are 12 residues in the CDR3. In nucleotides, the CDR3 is TGTGCCAGCAGCCCTTCGTCCTACGAGCAGTACTTC. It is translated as CASSPSSYEQYF.

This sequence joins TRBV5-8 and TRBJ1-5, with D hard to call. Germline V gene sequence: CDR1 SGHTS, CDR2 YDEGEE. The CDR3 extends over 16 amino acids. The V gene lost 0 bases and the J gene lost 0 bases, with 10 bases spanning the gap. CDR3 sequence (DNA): TGTGCCAGCAGCTTGGCCCGGAGCTATAGCAATCAGCCCCAGCATTTT. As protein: CASSLARSYSNQPQHF.

CDR3 loop: CASRRQGGPEAFF. DNA for the CDR3: TGTGCCAGCAGGAGACAGGGCGGACCTGAAGCTTTCTTT. The chain carries TRBV2 and TRBJ1-1, with TRBD1 identical over 7 bases. The CDR3 runs to 13 residues. After removal of 6 bases from V and 6 bases from J, the junction contained 7 bases not matched to a gene. Per the germline V gene, CDR1 is SNHLY and CDR2 is FYNNEI.

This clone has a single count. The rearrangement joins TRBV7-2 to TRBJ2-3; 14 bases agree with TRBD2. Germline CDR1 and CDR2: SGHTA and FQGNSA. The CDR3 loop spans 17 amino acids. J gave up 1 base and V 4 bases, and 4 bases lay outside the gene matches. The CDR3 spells CASSSGLAGARTDTQYF. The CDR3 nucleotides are TGTGCCAGCAGCTCGGGACTAGCGGGGGCCCGCACAGATACGCAGTATTTT. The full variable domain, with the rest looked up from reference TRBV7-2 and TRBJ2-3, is GAGVSQSPSNKVTEKGKDVELRCDPISGHTALYWYRQSLGQGLEFLIYFQGNSAPDKSGLPSDRFSAERTGGSVSTLTIQRTQQEDSAVYLCASSSGLAGARTDTQYFGPGTRLTVL.

The CDR3 loop is CASQGAYEQFF. The CDR3 nucleotides read TGTGCCAGTCAGGGGGCCTATGAGCAGTTCTTC. V and J are TRBV19 and TRBJ2-1, with 8 nucleotides matching TRBD1. Germline lookup yields CDR1 LNHDA and CDR2 SQIVND (reference sequence). J lost 8 bases, V lost 8 bases, and 2 bases had no gene match. The CDR3 contains 11 residues.

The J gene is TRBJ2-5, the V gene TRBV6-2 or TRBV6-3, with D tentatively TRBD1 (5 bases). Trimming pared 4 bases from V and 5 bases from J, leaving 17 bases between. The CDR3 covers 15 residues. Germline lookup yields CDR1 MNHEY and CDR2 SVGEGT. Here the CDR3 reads CASSLGPQNWETQYF. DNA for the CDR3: TGTGCCAGCAGTTTGGGGCCCCAAAACTGGGAGACCCAGTACTTC.

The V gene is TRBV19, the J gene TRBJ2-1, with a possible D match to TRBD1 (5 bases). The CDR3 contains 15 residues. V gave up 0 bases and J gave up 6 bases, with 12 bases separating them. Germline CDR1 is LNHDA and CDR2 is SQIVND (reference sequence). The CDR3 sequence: CASSIDRVYGNEQFF. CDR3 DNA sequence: TGTGCCAGTAGTATAGACAGGGTTTACGGCAATGAGCAGTTCTTC.

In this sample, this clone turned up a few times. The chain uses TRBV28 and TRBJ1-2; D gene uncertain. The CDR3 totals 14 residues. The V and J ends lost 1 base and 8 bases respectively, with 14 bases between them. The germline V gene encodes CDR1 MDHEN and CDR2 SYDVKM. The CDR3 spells CASSLSIPAGGYTF. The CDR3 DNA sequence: TGTGCCAGCAGTTTATCCATTCCCGCGGGAGGCTACACCTTC.

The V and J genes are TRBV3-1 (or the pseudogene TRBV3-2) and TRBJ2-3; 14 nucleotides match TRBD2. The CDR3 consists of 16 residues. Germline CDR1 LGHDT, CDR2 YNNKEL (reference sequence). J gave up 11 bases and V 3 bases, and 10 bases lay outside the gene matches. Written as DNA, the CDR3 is TGTGCCAGCAGCCATCAACCGGGACTAGCGGGGGAGGAGCAGTATTTT. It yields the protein CASSHQPGLAGEEQYF.

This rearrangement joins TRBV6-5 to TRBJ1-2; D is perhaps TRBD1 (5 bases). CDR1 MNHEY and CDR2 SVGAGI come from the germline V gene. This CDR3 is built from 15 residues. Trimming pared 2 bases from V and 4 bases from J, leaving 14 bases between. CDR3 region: CASSYGGGGGYGYTF. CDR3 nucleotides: TGTGCCAGCAGTTACGGGGGTGGGGGAGGCTATGGCTACACCTTC.

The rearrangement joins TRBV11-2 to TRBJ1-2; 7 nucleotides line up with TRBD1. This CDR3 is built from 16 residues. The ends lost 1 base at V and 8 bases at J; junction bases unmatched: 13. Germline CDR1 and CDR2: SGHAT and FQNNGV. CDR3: CASSLVGRQGPGGYTF. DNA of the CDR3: TGTGCCAGCAGCTTAGTGGGCAGACAGGGCCCGGGGGGCTACACCTTC.

The CDR3 bases are TGTGCCACCAGCAGATCCGGGTCCCTGAACACTGAAGCTTTCTTT. It encodes CATSRSGSLNTEAFF. The chain uses TRBV15 and TRBJ1-1; D is ambiguous. Germline V gene lookup returns CDR1 LNHNV and CDR2 YYDKDF (reference sequence). V gave up 2 bases and J gave up 0 bases, with 10 bases separating them. The CDR3 is 15 amino acids.

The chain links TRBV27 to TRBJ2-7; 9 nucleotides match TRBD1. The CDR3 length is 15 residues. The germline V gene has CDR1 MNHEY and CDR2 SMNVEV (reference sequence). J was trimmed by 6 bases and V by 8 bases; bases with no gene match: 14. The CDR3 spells CASRAVAGQGSEQYF. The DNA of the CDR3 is TGTGCCAGCCGTGCTGTGGCGGGACAGGGTAGCGAGCAGTACTTC.

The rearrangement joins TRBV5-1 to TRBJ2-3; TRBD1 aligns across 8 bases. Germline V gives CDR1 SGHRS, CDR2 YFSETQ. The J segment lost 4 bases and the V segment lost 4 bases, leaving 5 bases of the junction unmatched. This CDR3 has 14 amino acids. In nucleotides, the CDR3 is TGCGCCAGCAGCAAGGACAGGGAATCAGATACGCAGTATTTT. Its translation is CASSKDRESDTQYF.

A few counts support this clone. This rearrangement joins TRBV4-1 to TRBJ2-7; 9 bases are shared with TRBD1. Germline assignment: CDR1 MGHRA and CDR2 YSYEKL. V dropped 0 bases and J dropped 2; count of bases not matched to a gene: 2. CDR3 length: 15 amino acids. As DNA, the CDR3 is TGCGCCAGCAGCCAAGAGGACAGGGGTCCCTACGAGCAGTACTTC. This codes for CASSQEDRGPYEQYF.

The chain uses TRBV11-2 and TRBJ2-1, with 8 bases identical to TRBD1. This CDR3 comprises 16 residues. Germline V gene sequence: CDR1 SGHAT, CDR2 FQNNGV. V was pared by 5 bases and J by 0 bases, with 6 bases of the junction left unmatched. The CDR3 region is CASSVQTGGSYNEQFF. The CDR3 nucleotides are TGTGCCAGCAGCGTCCAAACAGGGGGCTCCTACAATGAGCAGTTCTTC.

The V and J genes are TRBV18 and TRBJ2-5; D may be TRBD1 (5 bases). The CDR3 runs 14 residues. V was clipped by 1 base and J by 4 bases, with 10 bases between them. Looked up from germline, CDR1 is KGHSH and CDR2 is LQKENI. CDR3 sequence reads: CASSPLHQGETQYF. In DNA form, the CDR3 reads TGTGCCAGCTCACCACTCCACCAGGGAGAGACCCAGTACTTC.

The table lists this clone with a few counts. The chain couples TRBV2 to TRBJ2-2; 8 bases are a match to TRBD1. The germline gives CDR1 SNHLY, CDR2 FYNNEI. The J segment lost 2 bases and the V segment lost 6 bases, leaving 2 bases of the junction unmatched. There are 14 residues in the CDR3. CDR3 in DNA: TGTGCCAGCAGGGACAGGGCCAACACCGGGGAGCTGTTTTTT. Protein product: CASRDRANTGELFF. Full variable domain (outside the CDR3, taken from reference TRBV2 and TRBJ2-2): EPEVTQTPSHQVTQMGQEVILRCVPISNHLYFYWYRQILGQKVEFLVSFYNNEISEKSEIFDDQFSVERPDGSNFTLKIRSTKLEDSAMYFCASRDRANTGELFFGEGSRLTVL.

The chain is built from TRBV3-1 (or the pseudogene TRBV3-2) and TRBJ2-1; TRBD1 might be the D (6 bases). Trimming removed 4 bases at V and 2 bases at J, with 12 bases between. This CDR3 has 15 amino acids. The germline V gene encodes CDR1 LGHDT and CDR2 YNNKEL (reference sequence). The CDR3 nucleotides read TGTGCCAGCAGCCGGGACAATAGCGCCTACAATGAGCAGTTCTTC. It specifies CASSRDNSAYNEQFF.

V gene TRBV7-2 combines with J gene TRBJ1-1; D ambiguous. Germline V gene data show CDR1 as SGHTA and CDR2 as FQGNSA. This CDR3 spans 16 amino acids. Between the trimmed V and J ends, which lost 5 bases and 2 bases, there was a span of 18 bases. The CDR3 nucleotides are TGTGCCAGCAGCCCAGATAGGCAGCGCCCTAACACTGAAGCTTTCTTT. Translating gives CASSPDRQRPNTEAFF.

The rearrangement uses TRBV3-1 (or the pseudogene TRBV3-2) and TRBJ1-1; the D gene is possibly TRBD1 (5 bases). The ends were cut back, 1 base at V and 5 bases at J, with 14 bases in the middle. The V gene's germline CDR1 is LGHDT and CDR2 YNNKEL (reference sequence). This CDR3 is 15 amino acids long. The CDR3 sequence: CASSQGGRGWTEAFF. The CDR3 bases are TGTGCCAGCAGCCAAGGGGGTAGGGGTTGGACTGAAGCTTTCTTT.

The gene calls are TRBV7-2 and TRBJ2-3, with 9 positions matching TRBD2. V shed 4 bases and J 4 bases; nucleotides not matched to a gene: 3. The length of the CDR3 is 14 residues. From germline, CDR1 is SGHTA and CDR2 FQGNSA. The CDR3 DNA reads TGTGCCAGCAGCTCCGGACTAGCGCCAGATACGCAGTATTTT. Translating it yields CASSSGLAPDTQYF. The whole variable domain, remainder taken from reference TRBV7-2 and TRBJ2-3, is GAGVSQSPSNKVTEKGKDVELRCDPISGHTALYWYRQSLGQGLEFLIYFQGNSAPDKSGLPSDRFSAERTGGSVSTLTIQRTQQEDSAVYLCASSSGLAPDTQYFGPGTRLTVL.

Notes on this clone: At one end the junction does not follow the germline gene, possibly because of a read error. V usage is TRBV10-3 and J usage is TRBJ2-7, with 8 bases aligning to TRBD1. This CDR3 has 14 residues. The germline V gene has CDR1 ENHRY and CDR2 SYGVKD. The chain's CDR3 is CGVRGTGSSYEQYF. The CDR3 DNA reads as TGCGGGGTACGAGGGACAGGATCCTCCTACGAGCAGTACTTC.

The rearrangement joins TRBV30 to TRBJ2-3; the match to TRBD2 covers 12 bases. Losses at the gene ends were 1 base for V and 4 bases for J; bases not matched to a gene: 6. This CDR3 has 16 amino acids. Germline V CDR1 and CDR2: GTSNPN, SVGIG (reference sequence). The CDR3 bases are TGTGCCTGGAGTGCGCGACTAGCGGGGGTGTCAGATACGCAGTATTTT. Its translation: CAWSARLAGVSDTQYF.

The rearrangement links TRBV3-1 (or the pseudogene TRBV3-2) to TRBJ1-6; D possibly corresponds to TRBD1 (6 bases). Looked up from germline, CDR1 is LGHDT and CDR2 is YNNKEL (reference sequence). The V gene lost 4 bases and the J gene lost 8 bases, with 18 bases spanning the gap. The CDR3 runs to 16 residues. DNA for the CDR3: TGTGCCAGCAGCCCCCTAAGCAGGGGTGCCTATTCACCCCTCCACTTT. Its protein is CASSPLSRGAYSPLHF.

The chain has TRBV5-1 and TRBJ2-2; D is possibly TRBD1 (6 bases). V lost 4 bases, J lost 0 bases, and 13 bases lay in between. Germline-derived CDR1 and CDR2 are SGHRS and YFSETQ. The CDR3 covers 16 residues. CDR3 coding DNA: TGCGCCAGCAGCGCAACAGGGAACTCGAACACCGGGGAGCTGTTTTTT. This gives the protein CASSATGNSNTGELFF.

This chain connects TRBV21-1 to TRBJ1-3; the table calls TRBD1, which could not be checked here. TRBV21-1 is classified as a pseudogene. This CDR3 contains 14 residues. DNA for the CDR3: TGTGCCAGCAGCAAAGCACGCAGGAAAAACACCATATATTTT. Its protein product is CASSKARRKNTIYF.